The entry that follows covers one T cell receptor beta chain sequence. The data originate from a study of radiotherapy plus CTLA-4 blockade in lung cancer. Across the study: Of the patients, about 17% showed objective responses and about 30% attained disease control.

Here immunoSEQ multiplex PCR was the method, and the copy in TCRdb shows in-frame clones only, minus some. Of tens of thousands of clones listed, roughly 77% are singletons. The V end was cut by 1 base, the J end by 6 bases, with 12 bases between. Germline V gives CDR1 LNHDA, CDR2 SQIVND (reference sequence). The length of the CDR3 is 15 residues. The chain recombines TRBV19 with TRBJ2-2; the D gene could be TRBD1 or TRBD2 (5 bases each). This TCR came from a human donor with non-small cell lung cancer who had a complete response to radiotherapy plus ipilimumab. Source: peripheral blood, taken from a patient treated with radiotherapy plus ipilimumab. CDR3 in DNA: TGTGCCAGTAGTATAGGAGGGGTTGAATCCGGGGAGCTGTTTTTT. Translating gives CASSIGGVESGELFF.